This T cell receptor (beta chain) was captured in a study of TIL therapy for anti-PD-1-resistant metastatic lung cancer. Overall study results and limits: TIL clonotype persistence in blood showed no apparent association with response.

This was the immunoSEQ v3 assay. This table comes from immunoSEQ multiplex PCR, and its TCRdb copy is limited to in-frame clones, with some not included. The profile covers fewer than 25,000 clones, with around 71% appearing a single time and roughly 2% taken by the ten largest. A note on this clone: Its specificity is not known.

With 6 bases removed from V and 0 bases from J, the gap between germline ends came to 9 bases. The CDR3 loop spans 14 amino acids. Germline CDR1 is WNHNN and CDR2 is SYGVQD (reference sequence). Time point noted: pre-treatment sample, taken before nivolumab and TIL therapy. Sequenced material: blood, taken at baseline. The chain carries TRBV10-1 and TRBJ2-4; possibly TRBD1 or TRBD2 for D (5 bases each). This sequence was found in a person aged 25 to 79 with non-small cell lung cancer. The DNA for the CDR3 is TGCGCCAGCAGAGGGGAGTTAGCCAAAAACATTCAGTACTTC. Its protein is CASRGELAKNIQYF.